One T cell receptor beta chain is described in this entry. The data stem from a study of shared clonotypes between healthy human individuals. The CDR3 is 17 amino acids. Trimming took off 3 bases at V and 2 bases at J, with 20 bases between the two ends. CDR1 and CDR2 from the germline V gene are MDHEN and SYDVKM. Produced via immunoSEQ multiplex PCR; TCRdb's table is partial and in-frame only. The repertoire holds some 2,000,000 clones, with 95% as singletons. The sample comprised naive CD4+ T cells sorted from blood. Noted subset: CD45RA+ positively selected. V usage is TRBV28 and J usage is TRBJ2-7; D might be TRBD1 (9 bases). This receptor was identified in a man aged 18 to 35 in good health. This CDR3 reads CASSLPPGRDRAYEQYF. CDR3 bases: TGTGCCAGCAGTTTGCCACCCGGGAGGGACAGGGCCTACGAGCAGTACTTC.